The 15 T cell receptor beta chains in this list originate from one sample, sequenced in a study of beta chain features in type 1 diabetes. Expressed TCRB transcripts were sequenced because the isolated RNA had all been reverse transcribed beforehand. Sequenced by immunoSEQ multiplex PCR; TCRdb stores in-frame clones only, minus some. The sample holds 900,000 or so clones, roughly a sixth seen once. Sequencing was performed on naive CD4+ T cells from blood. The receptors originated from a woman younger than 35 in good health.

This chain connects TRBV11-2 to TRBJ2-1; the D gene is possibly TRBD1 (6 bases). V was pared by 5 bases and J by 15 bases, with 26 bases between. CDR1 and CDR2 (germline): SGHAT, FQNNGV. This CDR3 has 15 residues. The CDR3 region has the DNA TGTGCCAGCAGCCTCCCGACCTCCGGGACACGAAAGCGGTTCTTC. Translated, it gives CASSLPTSGTRKRFF.

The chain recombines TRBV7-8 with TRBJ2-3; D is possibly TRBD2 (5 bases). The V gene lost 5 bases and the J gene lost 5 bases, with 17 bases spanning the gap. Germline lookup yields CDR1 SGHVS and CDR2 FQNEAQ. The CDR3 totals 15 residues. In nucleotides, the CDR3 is TGTGCCAGCAGCCTCGACTACATGGGGAGAGATACGCAGTATTTT. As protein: CASSLDYMGRDTQYF.

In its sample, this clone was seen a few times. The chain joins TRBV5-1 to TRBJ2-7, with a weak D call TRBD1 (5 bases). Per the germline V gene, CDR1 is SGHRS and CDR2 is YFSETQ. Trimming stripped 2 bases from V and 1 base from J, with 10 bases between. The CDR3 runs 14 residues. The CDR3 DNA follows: TGCGCCAGCAGCTTTTCAGGGATGTCCTACGAGCAGTACTTC. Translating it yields CASSFSGMSYEQYF.

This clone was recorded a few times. The CDR3 DNA sequence: TGTGCCAGCAGTGAAATGACAGAAAGCTATGGCTACACCTTC. Protein sequence: CASSEMTESYGYTF. The chain employs TRBV6-1 and TRBJ1-2, with a possible D match to TRBD1 (5 bases). Germline CDR1 and CDR2: MNHNS and SASEGT. Trimming removed 2 bases from V and 4 bases from J, with 11 bases in between. This CDR3 has 14 amino acids.

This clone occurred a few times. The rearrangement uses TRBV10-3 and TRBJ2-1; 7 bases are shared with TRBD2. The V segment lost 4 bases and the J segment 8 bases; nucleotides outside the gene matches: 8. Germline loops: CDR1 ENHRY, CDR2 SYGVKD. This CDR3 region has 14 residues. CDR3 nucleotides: TGTGCCATCAGTGTACCGGGAGGTGGGGATGAGCAGTTCTTC. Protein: CAISVPGGGDEQFF.

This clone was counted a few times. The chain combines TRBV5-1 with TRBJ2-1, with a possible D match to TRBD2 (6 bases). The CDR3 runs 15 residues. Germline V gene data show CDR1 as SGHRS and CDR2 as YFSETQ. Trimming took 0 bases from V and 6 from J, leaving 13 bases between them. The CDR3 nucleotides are TGCGCCAGCAGCTTGGTTGGGACTTCGGTCAATGAGCAGTTCTTC. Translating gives CASSLVGTSVNEQFF.

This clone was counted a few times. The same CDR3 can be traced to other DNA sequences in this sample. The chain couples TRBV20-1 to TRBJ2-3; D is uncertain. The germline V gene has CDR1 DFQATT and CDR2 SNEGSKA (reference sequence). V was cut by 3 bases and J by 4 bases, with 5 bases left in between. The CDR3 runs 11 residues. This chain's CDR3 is CSASRSDTQYF. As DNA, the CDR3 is TGCAGTGCTAGTCGGTCAGATACGCAGTATTTT.

CDR3 amino acids: CASTLGASSYNEQFF. In DNA, the CDR3 is TGCGCCAGCACCCTGGGGGCTAGCTCCTACAATGAGCAGTTCTTC. The chain employs TRBV5-1 and TRBJ2-1; maybe TRBD1 (6 bases). This CDR3 comprises 15 residues. The V and J ends lost 6 bases and 0 bases respectively, with 13 bases between them. Germline CDR1 SGHRS, CDR2 YFSETQ.

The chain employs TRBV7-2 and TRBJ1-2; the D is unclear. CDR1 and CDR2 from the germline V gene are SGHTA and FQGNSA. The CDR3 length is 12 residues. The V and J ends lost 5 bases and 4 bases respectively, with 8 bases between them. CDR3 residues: CASSRASYGYTF. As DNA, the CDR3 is TGTGCCAGCAGCCGTGCGAGCTATGGCTACACCTTC.

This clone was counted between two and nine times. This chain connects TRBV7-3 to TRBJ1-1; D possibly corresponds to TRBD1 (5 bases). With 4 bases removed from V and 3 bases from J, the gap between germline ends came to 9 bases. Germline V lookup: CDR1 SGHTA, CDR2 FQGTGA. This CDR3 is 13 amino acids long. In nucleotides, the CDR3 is TGTGCCAGCAGCTCGGACATGGACACTGAAGCTTTCTTT. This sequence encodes CASSSDMDTEAFF.

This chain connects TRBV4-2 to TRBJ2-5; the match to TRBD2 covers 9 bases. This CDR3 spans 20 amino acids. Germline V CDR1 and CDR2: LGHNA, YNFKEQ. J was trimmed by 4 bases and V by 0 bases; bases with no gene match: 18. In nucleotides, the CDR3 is TGTGCCAGCAGCCAAGATTGGGCGTTAGGTGGCGGGAGGGCAGCAGAGACCCAGTACTTC. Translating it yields CASSQDWALGGGRAAETQYF.

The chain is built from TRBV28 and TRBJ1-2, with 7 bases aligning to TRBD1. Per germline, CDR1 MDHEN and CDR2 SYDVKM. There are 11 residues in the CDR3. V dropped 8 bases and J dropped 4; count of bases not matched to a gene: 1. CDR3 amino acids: CASGTAYGYTF. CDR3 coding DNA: TGTGCCAGCGGGACAGCCTATGGCTACACCTTC.

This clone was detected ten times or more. In nucleotides, the CDR3 is TGTGCCAGCAGCGATACAGGGTTAACTGGGTTCTTC. Protein: CASSDTGLTGFF. The V and J genes are TRBV14 and TRBJ2-1; D might be TRBD1 (6 bases). This CDR3 spans 12 amino acids. Trimming took 5 bases from V and 15 from J, leaving 17 bases between them. CDR1 SGHDN and CDR2 FVKESK come from the germline V gene.

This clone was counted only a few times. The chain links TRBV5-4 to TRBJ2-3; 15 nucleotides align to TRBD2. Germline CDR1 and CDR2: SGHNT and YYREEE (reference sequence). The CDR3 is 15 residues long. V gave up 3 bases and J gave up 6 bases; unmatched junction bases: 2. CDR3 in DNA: TGTGCCAGCAGCTCCGGGACTAGCGGGAGGGATACGCAGTATTTT. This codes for CASSSGTSGRDTQYF.

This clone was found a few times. Written as DNA, the CDR3 is TGTGCCAGCAGTACCGAGGGGGTTTCCACAGATACGCAGTATTTT. This translates into CASSTEGVSTDTQYF. The chain links TRBV6-5 to TRBJ2-3, with D perhaps matching TRBD1 (6 bases). From germline, CDR1 is MNHEY and CDR2 SVGAGI. This CDR3 is 15 amino acids long. The V end was cut by 5 bases, the J end by 2 bases, with 14 bases between.